This TCR beta chain was identified in a study of T cell changes during pregnancy in multiple sclerosis. TCRdb keeps only in-frame clones here, not all; method: immunoSEQ multiplex PCR. In the table there are tens of thousands of clones, almost 95% of which are singletons. This clone was recorded a few times. Germline V CDR1 and CDR2: SGHTA, FQGNSA. The CDR3 has 14 amino acids. The V gene lost 5 bases and the J gene lost 3 bases, with 13 bases spanning the gap. The chain carries TRBV7-2 and TRBJ1-1; D is perhaps TRBD1 (5 bases). Specimen: CD4+ T cells from peripheral blood mononuclear cells, collected in the third trimester of pregnancy. This TCR derives from a female donor with multiple sclerosis, enrolled in a pregnancy study. The CDR3 DNA sequence: TGTGCCAGCAGCCCAGATGGGGGGGACACTGAAGCTTTCTTT. It encodes CASSPDGGDTEAFF.